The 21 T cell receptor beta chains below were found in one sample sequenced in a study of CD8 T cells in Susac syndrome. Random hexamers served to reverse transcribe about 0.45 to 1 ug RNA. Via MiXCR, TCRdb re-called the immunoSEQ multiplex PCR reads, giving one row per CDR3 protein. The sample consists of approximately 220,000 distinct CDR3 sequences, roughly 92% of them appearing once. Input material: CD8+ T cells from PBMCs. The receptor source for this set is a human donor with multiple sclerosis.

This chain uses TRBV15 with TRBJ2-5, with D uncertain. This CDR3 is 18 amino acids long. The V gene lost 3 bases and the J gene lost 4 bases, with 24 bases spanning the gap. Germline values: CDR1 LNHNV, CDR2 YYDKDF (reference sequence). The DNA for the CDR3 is TGTGCCACCAGCAGCCCCCATCAACGAGCCCCCCGTGCAGAGACCCAGTACTTC. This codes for CATSSPHQRAPRAETQYF.

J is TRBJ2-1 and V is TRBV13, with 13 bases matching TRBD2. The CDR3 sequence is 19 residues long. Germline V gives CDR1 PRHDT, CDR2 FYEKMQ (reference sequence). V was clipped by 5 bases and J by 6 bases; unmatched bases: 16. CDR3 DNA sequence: TGTGCCAGCAGCCCGACCGGACTAGCGGGGGCCCCACTTCGCAATGAGCAGTTCTTC. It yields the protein CASSPTGLAGAPLRNEQFF.

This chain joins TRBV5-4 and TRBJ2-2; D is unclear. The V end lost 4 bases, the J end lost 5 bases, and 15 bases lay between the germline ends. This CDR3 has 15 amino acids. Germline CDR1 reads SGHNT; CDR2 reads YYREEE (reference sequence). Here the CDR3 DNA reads TGTGCCAGCAGCCACTTGATAGGTGGTACCGGGGAGCTGTTTTTT. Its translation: CASSHLIGGTGELFF. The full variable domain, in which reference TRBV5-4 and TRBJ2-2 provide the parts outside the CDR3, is ETGVTQSPTHLIKTRGQQVTLRCSSQSGHNTVSWYQQALGQGPQFIFQYYREEENGRGNFPPRFSGLQFPNYSSELNVNALELDDSALYLCASSHLIGGTGELFFGEGSRLTVL.

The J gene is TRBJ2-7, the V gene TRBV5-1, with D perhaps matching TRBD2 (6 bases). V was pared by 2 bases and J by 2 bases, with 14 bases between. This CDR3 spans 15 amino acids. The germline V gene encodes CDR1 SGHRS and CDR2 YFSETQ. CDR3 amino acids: CASSFLSGETYEQYF. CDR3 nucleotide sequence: TGCGCCAGCAGCTTCCTTAGCGGAGAGACCTACGAGCAGTACTTC. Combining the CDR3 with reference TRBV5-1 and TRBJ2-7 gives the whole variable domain KAGVTQTPRYLIKTRGQQVTLSCSPISGHRSVSWYQQTPGQGLQFLFEYFSETQRNKGNFPGRFSGRQFSNSRSEMNVSTLELGDSALYLCASSFLSGETYEQYFGPGTRLTVT.

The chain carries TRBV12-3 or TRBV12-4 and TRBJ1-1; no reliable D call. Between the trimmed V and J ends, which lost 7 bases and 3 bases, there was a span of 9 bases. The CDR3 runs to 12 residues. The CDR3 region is CASTRGDTEAFF. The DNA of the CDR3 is TGTGCCAGCACCCGGGGTGACACTGAAGCTTTCTTT.

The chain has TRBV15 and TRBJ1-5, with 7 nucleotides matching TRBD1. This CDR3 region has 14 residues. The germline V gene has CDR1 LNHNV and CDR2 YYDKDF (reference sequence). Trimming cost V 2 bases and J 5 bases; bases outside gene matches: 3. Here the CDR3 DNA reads TGTGCCACCAGCAGAAGGACAGGACATCAGCCCCAGCATTTT. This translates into CATSRRTGHQPQHF.

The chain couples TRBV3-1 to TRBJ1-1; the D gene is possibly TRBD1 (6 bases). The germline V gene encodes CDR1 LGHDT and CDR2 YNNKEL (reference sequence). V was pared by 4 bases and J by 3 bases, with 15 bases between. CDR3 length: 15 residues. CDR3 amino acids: CASSPLAGADTEAFF. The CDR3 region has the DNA TGTGCCAGCAGCCCCCTGGCAGGGGCCGACACTGAAGCTTTCTTT.

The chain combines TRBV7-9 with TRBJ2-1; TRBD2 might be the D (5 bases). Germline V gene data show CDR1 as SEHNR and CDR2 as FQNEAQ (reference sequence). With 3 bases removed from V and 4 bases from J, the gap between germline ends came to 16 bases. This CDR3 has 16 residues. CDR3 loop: CASSFTEAEKYNEQFF. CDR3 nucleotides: TGTGCCAGCAGCTTCACGGAAGCGGAGAAATACAATGAGCAGTTCTTC.

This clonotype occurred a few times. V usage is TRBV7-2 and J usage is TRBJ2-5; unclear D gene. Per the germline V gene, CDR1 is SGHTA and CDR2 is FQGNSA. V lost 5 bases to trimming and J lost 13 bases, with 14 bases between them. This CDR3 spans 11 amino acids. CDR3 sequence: CASSPIRPPYF. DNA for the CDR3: TGTGCCAGCAGCCCAATTCGCCCCCCGTACTTC. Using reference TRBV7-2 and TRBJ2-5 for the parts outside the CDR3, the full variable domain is GAGVSQSPSNKVTEKGKDVELRCDPISGHTALYWYRQSLGQGLEFLIYFQGNSAPDKSGLPSDRFSAERTGGSVSTLTIQRTQQEDSAVYLCASSPIRPPYFGPGTRLLVL.

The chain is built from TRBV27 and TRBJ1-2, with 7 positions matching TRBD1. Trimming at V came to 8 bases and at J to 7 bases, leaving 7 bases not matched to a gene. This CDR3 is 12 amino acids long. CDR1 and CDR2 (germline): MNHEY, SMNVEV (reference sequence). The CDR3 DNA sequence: TGTGCCAGCCGGACAGGCGTAGGTGGCTACACCTTC. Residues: CASRTGVGGYTF.

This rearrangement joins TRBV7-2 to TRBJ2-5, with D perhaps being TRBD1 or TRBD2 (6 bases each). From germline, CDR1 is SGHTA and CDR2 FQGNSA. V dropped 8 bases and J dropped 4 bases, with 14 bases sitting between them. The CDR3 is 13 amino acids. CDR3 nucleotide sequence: TGTGCCAGCCGACTACAGGGAGGAGAGACCCAGTACTTC. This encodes CASRLQGGETQYF.

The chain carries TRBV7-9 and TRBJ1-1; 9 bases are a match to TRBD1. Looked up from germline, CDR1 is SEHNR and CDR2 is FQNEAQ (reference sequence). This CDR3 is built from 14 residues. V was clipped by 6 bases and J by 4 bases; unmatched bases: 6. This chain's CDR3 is CASRPGTGSTEAFF. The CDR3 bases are TGTGCCAGCAGACCCGGGACAGGGAGCACTGAAGCTTTCTTT. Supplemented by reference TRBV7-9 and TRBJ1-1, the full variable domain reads DTGVSQNPRHKITKRGQNVTFRCDPISEHNRLYWYRQTLGQGPEFLTYFQNEAQLEKSRLLSDRFSAERPKGSFSTLEIQRTEQGDSAMYLCASRPGTGSTEAFFGQGTRLTVV.

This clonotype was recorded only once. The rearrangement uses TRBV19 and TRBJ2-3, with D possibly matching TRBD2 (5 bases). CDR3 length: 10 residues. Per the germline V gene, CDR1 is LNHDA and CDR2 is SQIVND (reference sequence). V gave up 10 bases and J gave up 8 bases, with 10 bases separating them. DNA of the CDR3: TGTGCCACCCGTGCGGGTACGCAGTATTTT. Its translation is CATRAGTQYF.

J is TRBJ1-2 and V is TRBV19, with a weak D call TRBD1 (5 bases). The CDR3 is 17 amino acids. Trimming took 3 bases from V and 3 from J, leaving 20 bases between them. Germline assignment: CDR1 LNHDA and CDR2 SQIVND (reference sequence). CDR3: CASSIGAPSRDHYGYTF. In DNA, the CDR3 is TGTGCCAGTAGTATCGGCGCCCCGAGCAGGGACCACTATGGCTACACCTTC.

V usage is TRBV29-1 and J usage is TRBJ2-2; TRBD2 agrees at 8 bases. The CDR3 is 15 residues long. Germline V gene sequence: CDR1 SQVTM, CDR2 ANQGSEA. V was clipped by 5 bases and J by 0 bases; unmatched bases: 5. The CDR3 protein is CSVLPGGSNTGELFF. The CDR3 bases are TGCAGCGTTCTCCCGGGGGGGTCGAACACCGGGGAGCTGTTTTTT.

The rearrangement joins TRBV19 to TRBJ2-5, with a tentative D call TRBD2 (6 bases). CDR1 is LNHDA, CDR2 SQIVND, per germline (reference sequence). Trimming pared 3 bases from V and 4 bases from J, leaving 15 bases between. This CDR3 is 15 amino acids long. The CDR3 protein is CASSIRDSDLETQYF. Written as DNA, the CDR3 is TGTGCCAGTAGTATCCGGGACTCTGATCTAGAGACCCAGTACTTC.

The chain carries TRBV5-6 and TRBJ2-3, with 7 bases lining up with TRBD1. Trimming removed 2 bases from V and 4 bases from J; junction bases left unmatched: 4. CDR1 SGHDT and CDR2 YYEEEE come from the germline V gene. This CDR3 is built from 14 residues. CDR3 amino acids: CASSFGQVADTQYF. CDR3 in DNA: TGTGCCAGCAGCTTCGGACAGGTGGCAGATACGCAGTATTTT.

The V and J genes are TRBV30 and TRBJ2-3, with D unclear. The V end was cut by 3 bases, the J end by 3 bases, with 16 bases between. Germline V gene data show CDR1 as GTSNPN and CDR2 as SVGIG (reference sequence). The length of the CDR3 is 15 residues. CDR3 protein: CAWSPETRRTDTQYF. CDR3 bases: TGTGCCTGGAGCCCGGAAACGAGGCGGACAGATACGCAGTATTTT. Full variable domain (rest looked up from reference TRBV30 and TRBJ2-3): SQTIHQWPATLVQPVGSPLSLECTVEGTSNPNLYWYRQAAGRGLQLLFYSVGIGQISSEVPQNLSASRPQDRQFILSSKKLLLSDSGFYLCAWSPETRRTDTQYFGPGTRLTVL.

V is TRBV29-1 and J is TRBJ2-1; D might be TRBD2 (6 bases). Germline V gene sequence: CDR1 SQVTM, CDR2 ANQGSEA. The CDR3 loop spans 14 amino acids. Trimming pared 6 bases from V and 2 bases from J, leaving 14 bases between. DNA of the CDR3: TGCAGCGTGAGAGGGACTGTGACCTACAATGAGCAGTTCTTC. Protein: CSVRGTVTYNEQFF.

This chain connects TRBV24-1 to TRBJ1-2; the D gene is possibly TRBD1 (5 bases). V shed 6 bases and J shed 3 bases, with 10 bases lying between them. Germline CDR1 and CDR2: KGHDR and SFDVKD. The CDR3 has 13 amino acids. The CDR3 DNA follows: TGTGCCACCAGTCTCGGGGACTACTATGGCTACACCTTC. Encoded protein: CATSLGDYYGYTF.

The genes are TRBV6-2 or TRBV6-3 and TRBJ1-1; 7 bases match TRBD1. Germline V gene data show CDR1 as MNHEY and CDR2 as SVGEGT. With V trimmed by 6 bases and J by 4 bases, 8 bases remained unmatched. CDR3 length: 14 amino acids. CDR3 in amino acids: CASSLDRLFTEAFF. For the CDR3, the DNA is TGTGCCAGCAGCCTGGACAGGCTCTTCACTGAAGCTTTCTTT.